This T cell receptor beta chain originates from a study of shared clonotypes between healthy human individuals. In the source study's methods: Because ImmunoSEQ provided only junction sequences with no quality scores, the filtering differed. Profiled with immunoSEQ multiplex PCR; TCRdb holds only in-frame clones, not every one. The V and J calls and clone size are taken from that table; D and trimming were inferred from the DNA. The data contain about 1 million clones, about 70% of them singletons. This clone was seen once. This specimen includes other DNA sequences encoding the same CDR3. The sequence came from a man aged 18 to 29 in good health. The sequenced sample consisted of memory CD4+ T cells sorted from blood. The sample's subset: CD45RA-negative fraction.

The CDR3 DNA is TGCAGTGCTAGTGTAACAGATACGCAGTATTTT. Protein product: CSASVTDTQYF. The rearrangement links TRBV20-1 to TRBJ2-3; D unclear. From germline, CDR1 is DFQATT and CDR2 SNEGSKA (reference sequence). V shed 3 bases and J shed 3 bases, with 4 bases lying between them. The CDR3 totals 11 residues.